This is a list of T cell receptor beta chains from one sample in a study of blood T cells in healthy people across ages. Each CDR3 protein gets one entry after TCRdb re-called the 5' RACE reads with MiXCR. The table includes hundreds of thousands of distinct CDR3 sequences, around 48% detected once. Sample: blood. The receptors derive from an older woman in good health. Both conserved end residues are part of each CDR3. A D gene is named only where the DNA matches it firmly. Not every row has a clone size; where given, it reads once, few, many or a size class.

D	J	V	size	CDR3	DNA
NA	TRBJ2-7	TRBV28	NA	CASRLQGSDFRQYF	TGTGCCAGCAGACTCCAGGGCTCTGATTTTCGGCAGTACTTC
NA	TRBJ2-7	TRBV7-9	NA	CASSLEAGTSYEQYF	TGTGCCAGCAGCTTAGAAGCGGGCACGTCCTACGAGCAGTACTTC
NA	TRBJ2-5	TRBV10-3	NA	CAISEVQQETQYF	TGTGCCATCAGTGAGGTACAGCAAGAGACCCAGTACTTC
NA	TRBJ2-5	TRBV18	NA	CASSPTGTGEQYF	TGTGCCAGCTCACCGACAGGGACGGGAGAGCAGTACTTC
NA	TRBJ2-1	TRBV27	NA	CATRLEVEYEQFF	TGTGCCACCCGACTAGAGGTTGAGTATGAGCAGTTCTTC
TRBD1	TRBJ2-7	TRBV10-3	many	CAISESGRGLYEQYF	TGTGCCATCAGTGAGTCTGGCAGGGGGCTCTACGAGCAGTACTTC
TRBD1	TRBJ1-1	TRBV7-8	NA	CASSTRQGIEAFF	TGTGCCAGCAGCACCAGACAGGGGATCGAAGCTTTCTTT
NA	TRBJ1-2	TRBV28	NA	CASTPWGTQPRNGYTF	TGTGCCAGCACTCCCTGGGGAACCCAGCCACGGAATGGCTACACCTTC
NA	TRBJ2-3	TRBV4-1	NA	CASSQPGTDTQYF	TGCGCCAGCAGCCAACCGGGAACAGATACGCAGTATTTT
NA	TRBJ2-7	TRBV15	NA	CATSRATVGENEQYF	TGTGCCACCAGCAGAGCGACGGTGGGAGAAAACGAGCAGTACTTC
TRBD1	TRBJ2-3	TRBV10-3	NA	CAIRGTGVRGDTQYF	TGTGCCATCAGGGGGACAGGGGTCAGAGGAGATACGCAGTATTTT
NA	TRBJ2-3	TRBV28	few	CASSSLRGSTDTQYF	TGTGCCAGCAGTTCGTTGCGGGGATCGACAGATACGCAGTATTTT
TRBD2	TRBJ2-5	TRBV29-1	NA	CSVTSRLAQETQYF	TGCAGCGTCACTTCGCGACTAGCCCAAGAGACCCAGTACTTC
NA	TRBJ2-7	TRBV5-1	NA	CSSSRAITRSEQYF	TGCTCCAGCAGCCGGGCAATAACTAGGAGTGAGCAGTACTTC
NA	TRBJ2-7	TRBV15	many	CATSERSASYEQYF	TGTGCCACCAGCGAAAGAAGCGCTTCCTACGAGCAGTACTTC
NA	TRBJ2-1	TRBV4-2	few	CASSHRAAQDNEQFF	TGTGCCAGCAGCCACCGCGCGGCCCAGGACAATGAGCAGTTCTTC
NA	TRBJ2-5	TRBV9	NA	CASSVAPPETQYF	TGTGCCAGCAGCGTAGCCCCCCCCGAGACCCAGTACTTC
NA	TRBJ2-1	TRBV9	few	CASSVVGRSSYNEQFF	TGTGCCAGCAGCGTAGTCGGCCGGAGCTCCTACAATGAGCAGTTCTTC
NA	TRBJ1-2	TRBV20-1	NA	CSARVTETNYGYTF	TGCAGTGCTAGAGTCACAGAGACTAACTATGGCTACACCTTC
NA	TRBJ2-3	TRBV5-1	NA	CASSLSAATSTDTQYF	TGCGCCAGCAGCTTGTCAGCAGCCACTAGCACAGATACGCAGTATTTT
NA	TRBJ2-7	TRBV29-1	few	CSVDAGTEQYF	TGCAGCGTTGACGCAGGGACCGAGCAGTACTTC
NA	TRBJ2-5	TRBV4-2	NA	CASSHDLGRETQYF	TGTGCCAGCAGCCACGATTTGGGACGGGAGACCCAGTACTTC
TRBD1	TRBJ1-4	TRBV3-1	NA	CASSPMDRAKEKLFF	TGTGCCAGCAGCCCTATGGACAGGGCAAAGGAAAAACTGTTTTTT
TRBD2	TRBJ2-5	TRBV6-2/TRBV6-3	few	CASSRLARETQYF	TGTGCCAGCAGTCGACTAGCGAGGGAGACCCAGTACTTC
TRBD2	TRBJ2-1	TRBV20-1	NA	CSARHSGGPYNEQFF	TGCAGTGCTAGACATAGCGGGGGCCCCTACAATGAGCAGTTCTTC
NA	TRBJ1-4	TRBV15	NA	CATSRVGGQHEKLFF	TGTGCCACCAGCAGAGTTGGGGGGCAACATGAAAAACTGTTTTTT
NA	TRBJ1-1	TRBV29-1	few	CSVDPGNTEAFF	TGCAGCGTTGACCCGGGCAACACTGAAGCTTTCTTT
NA	TRBJ2-1	TRBV4-3	NA	CASSQGAGTYNEQFF	TGCGCCAGCAGCCAAGGGGCGGGGACCTACAATGAGCAGTTCTTC
NA	TRBJ1-1	TRBV3-1	once	CASSHSRGGSTEAFF	TGTGCCAGCAGCCACTCTCGCGGGGGCAGCACTGAAGCTTTCTTT
NA	TRBJ2-7	TRBV29-1	NA	CSVLGDRESYNEQYF	TGCAGCGTTCTGGGGGACCGGGAATCGTACAATGAGCAGTACTTC
TRBD1	TRBJ2-7	TRBV7-2	NA	CASSSQGGVYYEQYF	TGTGCCAGCAGCTCTCAAGGGGGCGTCTACTACGAGCAGTACTTC
NA	TRBJ2-7	TRBV7-2	few	CASSSNRDYEQYF	TGTGCCAGCAGCTCCAACCGGGACTACGAGCAGTACTTC
TRBD1	TRBJ2-5	TRBV20-1	NA	CSGRGGQGYQETQYF	TGCAGCGGCCGAGGGGGACAGGGGTACCAAGAGACCCAGTACTTC
TRBD1	TRBJ1-5	TRBV28	NA	CASTSGGPHQPQHF	TGTGCCAGCACTTCAGGGGGACCCCATCAGCCCCAGCATTTT
NA	TRBJ2-5	TRBV6-2/TRBV6-3	NA	CASSYGGQQARQYF	TGTGCCAGCAGTTATGGGGGGCAACAGGCGCGGCAGTACTTC
TRBD1	TRBJ1-6	TRBV20-1	NA	CSARLDRDNSPLHF	TGCAGTGCTAGACTGGACAGGGATAATTCACCCCTCCACTTT
TRBD2	TRBJ2-1	TRBV15	NA	CATSRDRGLPGEQFF	TGTGCCACCAGCAGAGATCGGGGACTACCGGGTGAGCAGTTCTTC
NA	TRBJ1-4	TRBV4-1	NA	CASSQDGQRTNEKLFF	TGCGCCAGCAGCCAAGATGGACAGCGTACTAATGAAAAACTGTTTTTT
NA	TRBJ2-4	TRBV20-1	once	CSATGASWEQYF	TGCAGTGCTACGGGGGCTAGCTGGGAGCAGTACTTC
NA	TRBJ2-5	TRBV5-1	NA	CASSSSPPETQYF	TGCGCCAGCAGCTCCTCACCCCCAGAGACCCAGTACTTC
NA	TRBJ2-2	TRBV19	NA	CASSSQGSFPGELFF	TGTGCCAGTAGTTCACAGGGTAGTTTTCCCGGGGAGCTGTTTTTT
TRBD1	TRBJ2-7	TRBV7-8	NA	CASSFLGGRWEQYF	TGTGCCAGCAGCTTTTTAGGGGGCCGATGGGAGCAGTACTTC